There are a few counts of the clone carrying this TCR beta chain. The sample is drawn from a study of OX40 agonist ivuxolimab in advanced cancers. The repertoire was sequenced with immunoSEQ multiplex PCR; TCRdb's copy has only in-frame clones and lacks some. Among some 110,000 clones listed, 85% to 95% were seen once. Germline values: CDR1 GTSNPN, CDR2 SVGIG (reference sequence). V shed 1 base and J shed 5 bases, with 6 bases lying between them. The CDR3 length is 12 residues. The sample consisted of CD4+ or CD8+ T cells sorted from blood, taken in a trial of the OX40 agonist ivuxolimab. The chain employs TRBV30 and TRBJ1-5; D is unresolved. This sequence originates from an adult with an advanced solid tumor such as melanoma, head and neck, liver or kidney cancer. In DNA form, the CDR3 reads TGTGCCTGGAGTGGGTGGGATCAGCCCCAGCATTTT. Encoded protein: CAWSGWDQPQHF.